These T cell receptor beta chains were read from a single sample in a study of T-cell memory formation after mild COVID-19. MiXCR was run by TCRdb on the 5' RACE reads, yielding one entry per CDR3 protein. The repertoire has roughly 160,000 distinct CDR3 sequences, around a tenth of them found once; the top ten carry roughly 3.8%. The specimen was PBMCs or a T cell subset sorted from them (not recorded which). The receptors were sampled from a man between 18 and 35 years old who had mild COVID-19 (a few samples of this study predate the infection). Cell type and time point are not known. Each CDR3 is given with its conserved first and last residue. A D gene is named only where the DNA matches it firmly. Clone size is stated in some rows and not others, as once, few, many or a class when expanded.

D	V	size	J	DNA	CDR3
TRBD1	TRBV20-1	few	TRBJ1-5	TGCAGTGCTAGGAGGACAGGGGGCGTTCAGCCCCAGCATTTT	CSARRTGGVQPQHF
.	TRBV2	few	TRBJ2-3	TGTGCCAGCAGTGAAGAGCAGGGGCTACACACAGATACGCAGTATTTT	CASSEEQGLHTDTQYF
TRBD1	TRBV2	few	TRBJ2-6	TGTGCCAGCAGTCAGGGGGCGGATTCTGGGGCCAACGTCCTGACTTTC	CASSQGADSGANVLTF
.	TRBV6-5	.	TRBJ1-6	TGTGCCAGCAGTTGGAATCTCTATAATTCACCCCTCCACTTT	CASSWNLYNSPLHF
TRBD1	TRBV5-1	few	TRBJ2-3	TGCGCCAGCAGCTTGGGTCGGGCAGGGGGCGCGGATACGCAGTATTTT	CASSLGRAGGADTQYF
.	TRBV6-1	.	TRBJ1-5	TGTGCCAGCAGTCCCGGGATGGGTGAGCCCCAGCATTTT	CASSPGMGEPQHF
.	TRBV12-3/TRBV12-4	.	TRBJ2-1	TGTGCCAGCAGTTTAGGGCAGGGAGTTAGTGAGCAGTTCTTC	CASSLGQGVSEQFF
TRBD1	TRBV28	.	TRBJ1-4	TGTGCCAGCAGCCATAAACAGGGGGCACGGGCTAATGAAAAACTGTTTTTT	CASSHKQGARANEKLFF
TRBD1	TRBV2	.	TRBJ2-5	TGTGCCAGCAGAGGGACAGGGGGAGCCCAGTACTTC	CASRGTGGAQYF
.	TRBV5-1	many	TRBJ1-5	TGCGCCAGCAGTCTGGGGGCCGGGAGCCAGAACCAGCCCCAGCATTTT	CASSLGAGSQNQPQHF
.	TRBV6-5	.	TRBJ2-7	TGTGCCAGCAGTTACTCACGGGTCACCTACGAGCAGTACTTC	CASSYSRVTYEQYF
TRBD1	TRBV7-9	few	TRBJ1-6	TGTGCCAGCAGCCTCGCGACAGGGTACATCAAAAATTCACCCCTCCACTTT	CASSLATGYIKNSPLHF
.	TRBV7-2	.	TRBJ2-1	TGTGCCAGCAGTCTCCGAGTTGGGGTATTGAACGGTGGTGAGCAGTTCTTC	CASSLRVGVLNGGEQFF
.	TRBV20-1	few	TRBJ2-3	TGCAGTGCTAGAGACTTACCAGATACGCAGTATTTT	CSARDLPDTQYF
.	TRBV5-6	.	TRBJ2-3	TGTGCCAACAGCTCGGGGGTGTTCAGTGATACGCAGTATTTT	CANSSGVFSDTQYF
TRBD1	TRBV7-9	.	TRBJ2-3	TGTGCCAGCAGCTTATCCAGGACAGGCGCTGGGGCAGATACGCAGTATTTT	CASSLSRTGAGADTQYF
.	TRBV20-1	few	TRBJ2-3	TGCAGTGCTAGAGAGCGGGCTGAGTGGACAGATACGCAGTATTTT	CSARERAEWTDTQYF
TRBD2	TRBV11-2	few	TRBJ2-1	TGTGCCAGCCACGTGGCTAGCGGGGTCAATGAGCAGTTCTTC	CASHVASGVNEQFF
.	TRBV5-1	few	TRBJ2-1	TGCGCCAGCAGCTTGGCCGCTGCCACCTACAATGAGCAGTTCTTC	CASSLAAATYNEQFF
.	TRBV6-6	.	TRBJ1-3	TGTGCCAGCGGGGACGCAACTCTTAGTGGAAACACCATATATTTT	CASGDATLSGNTIYF
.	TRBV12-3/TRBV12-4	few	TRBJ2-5	TGTGCCAGCAGTATGGGGGGAAAAGAGACCCAGTACTTC	CASSMGGKETQYF
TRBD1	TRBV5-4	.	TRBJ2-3	TGTGCCAGCAGGCTCGGACAGGACACAGATACGCAGTATTTT	CASRLGQDTDTQYF
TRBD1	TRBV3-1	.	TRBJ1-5	TGTGCCAGCAGCCAAAGGGGGACAGGGGGCCCGAATCAGCCCCAGCATTTT	CASSQRGTGGPNQPQHF
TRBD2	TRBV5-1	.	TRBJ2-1	TGCGCCAGCAGCTTAGCGGGGGGTCAGAATGAGCAGTTCTTC	CASSLAGGQNEQFF
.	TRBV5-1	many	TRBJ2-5	TGCGCCAGCAGCTTGGCGTTTGCAGTCCAAGAGACCCAGTACTTC	CASSLAFAVQETQYF
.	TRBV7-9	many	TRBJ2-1	TGTGCCAGCAGCTTGGACGCGAGCTCCTACAATGAGCAGTTCTTC	CASSLDASSYNEQFF
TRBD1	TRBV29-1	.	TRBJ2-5	TGCAGCGTACGACAGGGGGGGAGAGAGACCCAGTACTTC	CSVRQGGRETQYF
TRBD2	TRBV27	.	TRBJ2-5	TGTGCCAGCAGTCAGTCAGCGGGGGGTGGCGGAAAAGAGACCCAGTACTTC	CASSQSAGGGGKETQYF